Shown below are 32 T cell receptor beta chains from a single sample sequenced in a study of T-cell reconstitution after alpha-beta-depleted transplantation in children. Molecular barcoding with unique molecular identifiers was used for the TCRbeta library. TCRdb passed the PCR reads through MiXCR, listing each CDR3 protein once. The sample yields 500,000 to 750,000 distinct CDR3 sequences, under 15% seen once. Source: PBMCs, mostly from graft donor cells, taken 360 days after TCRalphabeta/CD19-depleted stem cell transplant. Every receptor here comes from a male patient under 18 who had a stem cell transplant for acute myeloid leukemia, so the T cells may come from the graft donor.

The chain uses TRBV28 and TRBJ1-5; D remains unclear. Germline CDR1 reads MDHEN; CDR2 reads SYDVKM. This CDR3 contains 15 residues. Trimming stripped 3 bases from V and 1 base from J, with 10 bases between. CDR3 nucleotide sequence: TGTGCCAGCAGTTTTGCGGGAGGAAGCAATCAGCCCCAGCATTTT. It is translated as CASSFAGGSNQPQHF. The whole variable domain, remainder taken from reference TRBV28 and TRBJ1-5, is DVKVTQSSRYLVKRTGEKVFLECVQDMDHENMFWYRQDPGLGLRLIYFSYDVKMKEKGDIPEGYSVSREKKERFSLILESASTNQTSMYLCASSFAGGSNQPQHFGDGTRLSIL.

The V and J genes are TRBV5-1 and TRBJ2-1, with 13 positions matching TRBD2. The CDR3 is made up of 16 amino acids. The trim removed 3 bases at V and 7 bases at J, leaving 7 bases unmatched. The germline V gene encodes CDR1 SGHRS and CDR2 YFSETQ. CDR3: CASSSELAGGPNEQFF. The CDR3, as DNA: TGCGCCAGCAGCTCAGAACTAGCGGGAGGGCCGAATGAGCAGTTCTTC.

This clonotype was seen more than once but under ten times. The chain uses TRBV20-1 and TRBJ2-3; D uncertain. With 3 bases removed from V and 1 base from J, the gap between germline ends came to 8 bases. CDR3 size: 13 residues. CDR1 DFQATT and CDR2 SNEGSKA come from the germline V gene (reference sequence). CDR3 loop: CSASRAGTDTQYF. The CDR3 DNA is TGCAGTGCTAGTCGAGCCGGCACAGATACGCAGTATTTT.

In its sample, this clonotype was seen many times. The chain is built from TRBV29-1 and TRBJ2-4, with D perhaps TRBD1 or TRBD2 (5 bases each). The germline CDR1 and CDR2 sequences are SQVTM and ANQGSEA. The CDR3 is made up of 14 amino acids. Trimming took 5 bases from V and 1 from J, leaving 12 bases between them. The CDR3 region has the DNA TGCAGCGTTTTTTTTTGGGGGGCCAAAAACATTCAGTACTTC. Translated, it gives CSVFFWGAKNIQYF.

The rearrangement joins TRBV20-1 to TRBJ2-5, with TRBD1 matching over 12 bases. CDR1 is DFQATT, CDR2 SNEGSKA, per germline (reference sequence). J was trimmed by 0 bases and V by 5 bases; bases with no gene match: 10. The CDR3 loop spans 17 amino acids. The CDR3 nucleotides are TGCAGTGCTTATACCGGGACAGGGGGCGCAGACCAAGAGACCCAGTACTTC. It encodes CSAYTGTGGADQETQYF.

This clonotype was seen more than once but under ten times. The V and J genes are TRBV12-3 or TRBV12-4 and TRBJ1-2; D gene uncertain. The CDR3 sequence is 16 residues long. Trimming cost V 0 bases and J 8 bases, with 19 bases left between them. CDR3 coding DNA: TGTGCCAGCAGTTTAGCCCCTCACAGCCCTGGGCAAGGCTACACCTTC. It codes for CASSLAPHSPGQGYTF.

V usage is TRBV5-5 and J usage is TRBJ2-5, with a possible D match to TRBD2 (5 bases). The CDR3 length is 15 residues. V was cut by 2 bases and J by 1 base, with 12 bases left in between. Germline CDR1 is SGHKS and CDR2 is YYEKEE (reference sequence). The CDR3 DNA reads TGTGCCAGCAGCTTTTCGAGGGTTATCCAAGAGACCCAGTACTTC. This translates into CASSFSRVIQETQYF. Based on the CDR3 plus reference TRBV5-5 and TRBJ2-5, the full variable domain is DAGVTQSPTHLIKTRGQQVTLRCSPISGHKSVSWYQQVLGQGPQFIFQYYEKEERGRGNFPDRFSARQFPNYSSELNVNALLLGDSALYLCASSFSRVIQETQYFGPGTRLLVL.

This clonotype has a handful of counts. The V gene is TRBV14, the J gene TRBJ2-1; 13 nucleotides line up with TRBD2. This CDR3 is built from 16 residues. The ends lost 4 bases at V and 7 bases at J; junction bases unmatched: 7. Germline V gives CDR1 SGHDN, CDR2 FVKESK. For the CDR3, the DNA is TGTGCCAGCAGCCGCGGGACTAGCGGGAATAGGAATGAGCAGTTCTTC. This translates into CASSRGTSGNRNEQFF.

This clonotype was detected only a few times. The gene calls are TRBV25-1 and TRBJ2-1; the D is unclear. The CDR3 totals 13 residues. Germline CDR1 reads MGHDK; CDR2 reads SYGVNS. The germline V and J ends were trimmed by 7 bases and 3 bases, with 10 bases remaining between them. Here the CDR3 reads CASNPDGYNEQFF. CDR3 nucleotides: TGTGCCAGCAATCCCGATGGCTACAATGAGCAGTTCTTC. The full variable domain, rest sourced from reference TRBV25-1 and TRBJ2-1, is EADIYQTPRYLVIGTGKKITLECSQTMGHDKMYWYQQDPGMELHLIHYSYGVNSTEKGDLSSESTVSRIRTEHFPLTLESARPSHTSQYLCASNPDGYNEQFFGPGTRLTVL.

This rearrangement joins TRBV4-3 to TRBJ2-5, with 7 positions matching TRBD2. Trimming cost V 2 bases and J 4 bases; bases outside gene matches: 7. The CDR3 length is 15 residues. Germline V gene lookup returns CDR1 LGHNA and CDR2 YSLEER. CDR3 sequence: CASSQWEGRGETQYF. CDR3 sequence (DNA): TGCGCCAGCAGCCAATGGGAGGGGAGGGGAGAGACCCAGTACTTC.

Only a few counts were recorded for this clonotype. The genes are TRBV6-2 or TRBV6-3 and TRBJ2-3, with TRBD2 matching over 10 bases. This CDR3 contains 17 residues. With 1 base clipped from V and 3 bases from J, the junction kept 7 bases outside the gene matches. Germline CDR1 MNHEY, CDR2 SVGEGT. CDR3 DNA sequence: TGTGCCAGCAGTTACTTAATTAGCGGGAGGTGGACAGATACGCAGTATTTT. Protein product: CASSYLISGRWTDTQYF.

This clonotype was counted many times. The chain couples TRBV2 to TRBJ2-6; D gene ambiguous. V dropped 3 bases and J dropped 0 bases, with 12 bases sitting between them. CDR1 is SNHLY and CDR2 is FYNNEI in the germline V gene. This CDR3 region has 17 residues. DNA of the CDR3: TGTGCCAGCAGTGATCGACGCCCGGTCTCTGGGGCCAACGTCCTGACTTTC. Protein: CASSDRRPVSGANVLTF.

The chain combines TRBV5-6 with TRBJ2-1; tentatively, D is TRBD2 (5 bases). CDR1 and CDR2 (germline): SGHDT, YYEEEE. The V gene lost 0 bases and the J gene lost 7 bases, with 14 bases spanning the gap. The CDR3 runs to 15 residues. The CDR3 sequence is CASSLVVRSGNEQFF. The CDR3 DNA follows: TGTGCCAGCAGCTTGGTTGTGCGTTCGGGGAATGAGCAGTTCTTC.

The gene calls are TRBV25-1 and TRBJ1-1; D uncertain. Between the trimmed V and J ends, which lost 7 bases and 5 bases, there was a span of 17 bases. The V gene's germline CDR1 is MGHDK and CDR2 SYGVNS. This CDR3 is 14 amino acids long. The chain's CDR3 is CASTKGSSATEAFF. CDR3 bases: TGTGCCAGCACCAAGGGCTCGTCGGCGACTGAAGCTTTCTTT. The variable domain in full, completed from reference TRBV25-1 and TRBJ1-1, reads EADIYQTPRYLVIGTGKKITLECSQTMGHDKMYWYQQDPGMELHLIHYSYGVNSTEKGDLSSESTVSRIRTEHFPLTLESARPSHTSQYLCASTKGSSATEAFFGQGTRLTVV.

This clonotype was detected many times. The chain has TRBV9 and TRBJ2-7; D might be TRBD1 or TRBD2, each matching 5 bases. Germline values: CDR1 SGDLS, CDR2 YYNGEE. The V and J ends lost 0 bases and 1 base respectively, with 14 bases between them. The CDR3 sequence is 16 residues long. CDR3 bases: TGTGCCAGCAGCGTAGGTGTGGGACGGACATCCTACGAGCAGTACTTC. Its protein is CASSVGVGRTSYEQYF.

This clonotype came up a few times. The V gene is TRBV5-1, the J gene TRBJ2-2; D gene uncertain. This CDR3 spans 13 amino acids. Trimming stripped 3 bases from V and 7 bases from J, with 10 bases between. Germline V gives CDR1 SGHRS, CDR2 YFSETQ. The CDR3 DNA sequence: TGCGCCAGCAGCTGGGTAGGGATCGGGGAGCTGTTTTTT. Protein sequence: CASSWVGIGELFF. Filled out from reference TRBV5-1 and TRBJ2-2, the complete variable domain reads KAGVTQTPRYLIKTRGQQVTLSCSPISGHRSVSWYQQTPGQGLQFLFEYFSETQRNKGNFPGRFSGRQFSNSRSEMNVSTLELGDSALYLCASSWVGIGELFFGEGSRLTVL.

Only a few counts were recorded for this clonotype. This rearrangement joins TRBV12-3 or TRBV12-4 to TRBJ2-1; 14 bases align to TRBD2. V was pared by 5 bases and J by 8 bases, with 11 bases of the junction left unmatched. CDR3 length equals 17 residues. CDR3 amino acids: CASSPGTSGRGIDEQFF. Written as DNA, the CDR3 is TGTGCCAGCAGTCCAGGGACTAGCGGGAGAGGGATTGATGAGCAGTTCTTC.

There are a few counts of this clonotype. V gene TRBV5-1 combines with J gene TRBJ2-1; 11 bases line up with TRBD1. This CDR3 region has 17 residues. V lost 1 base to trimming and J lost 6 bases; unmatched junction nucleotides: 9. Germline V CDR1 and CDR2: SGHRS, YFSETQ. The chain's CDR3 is CASSLRVYGQGANEQFF. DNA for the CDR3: TGCGCCAGCAGCTTGAGGGTTTACGGACAGGGGGCCAATGAGCAGTTCTTC.

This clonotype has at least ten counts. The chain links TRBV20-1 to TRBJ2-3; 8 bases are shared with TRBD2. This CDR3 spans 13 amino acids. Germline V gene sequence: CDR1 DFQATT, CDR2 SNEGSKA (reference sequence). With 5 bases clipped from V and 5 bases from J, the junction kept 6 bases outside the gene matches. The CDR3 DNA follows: TGCAGTGCTCGCTCCAGCGGGAGAGATACGCAGTATTTT. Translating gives CSARSSGRDTQYF.

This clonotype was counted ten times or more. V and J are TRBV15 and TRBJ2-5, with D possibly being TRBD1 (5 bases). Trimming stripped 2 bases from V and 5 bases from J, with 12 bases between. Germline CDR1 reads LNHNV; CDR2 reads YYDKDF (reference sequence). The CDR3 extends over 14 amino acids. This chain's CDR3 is CATSRFQGWETQYF. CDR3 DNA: TGTGCCACCAGCAGATTCCAGGGATGGGAGACCCAGTACTTC.

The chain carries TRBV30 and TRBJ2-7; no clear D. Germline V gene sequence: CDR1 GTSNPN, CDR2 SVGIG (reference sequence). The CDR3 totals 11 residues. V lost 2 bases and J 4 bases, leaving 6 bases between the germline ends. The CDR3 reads CAWSTVYEQYF. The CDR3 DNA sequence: TGTGCCTGGAGTACAGTTTACGAGCAGTACTTC.

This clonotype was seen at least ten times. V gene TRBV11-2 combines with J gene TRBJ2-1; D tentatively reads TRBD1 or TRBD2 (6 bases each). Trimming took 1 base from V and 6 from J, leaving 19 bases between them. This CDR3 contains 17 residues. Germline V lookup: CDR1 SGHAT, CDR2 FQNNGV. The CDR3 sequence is CASSLGAAGHLFNEQFF. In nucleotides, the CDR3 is TGTGCCAGCAGCTTAGGAGCCGCGGGACACCTTTTCAATGAGCAGTTCTTC.

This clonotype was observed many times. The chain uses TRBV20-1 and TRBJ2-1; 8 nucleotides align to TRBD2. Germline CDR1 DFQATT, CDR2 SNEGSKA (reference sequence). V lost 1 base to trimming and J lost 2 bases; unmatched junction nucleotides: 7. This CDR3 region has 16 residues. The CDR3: CSARGLAGLAYNEQFF. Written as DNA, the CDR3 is TGCAGTGCTAGAGGGCTAGCGGGCTTAGCCTACAATGAGCAGTTCTTC.

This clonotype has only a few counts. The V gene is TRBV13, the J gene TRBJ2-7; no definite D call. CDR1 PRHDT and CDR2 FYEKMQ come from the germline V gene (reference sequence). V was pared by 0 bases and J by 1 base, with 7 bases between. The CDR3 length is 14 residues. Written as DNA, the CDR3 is TGTGCCAGCAGCTTAGGTGACACGTCCTACGAGCAGTACTTC. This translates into CASSLGDTSYEQYF.

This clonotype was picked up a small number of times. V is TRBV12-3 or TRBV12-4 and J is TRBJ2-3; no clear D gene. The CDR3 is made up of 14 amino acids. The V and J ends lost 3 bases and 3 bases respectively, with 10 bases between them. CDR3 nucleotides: TGTGCCAGCAGTTTTGATAGCCGTACAGATACGCAGTATTTT. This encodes CASSFDSRTDTQYF.

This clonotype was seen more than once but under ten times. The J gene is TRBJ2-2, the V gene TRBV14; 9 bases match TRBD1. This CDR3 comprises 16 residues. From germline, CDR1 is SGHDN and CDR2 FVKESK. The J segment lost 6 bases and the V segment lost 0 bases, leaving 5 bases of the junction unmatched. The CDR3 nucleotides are TGTGCCAGCAGCCAAGACGGGACAGGGTGGCCCGGGGAGCTGTTTTTT. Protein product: CASSQDGTGWPGELFF.

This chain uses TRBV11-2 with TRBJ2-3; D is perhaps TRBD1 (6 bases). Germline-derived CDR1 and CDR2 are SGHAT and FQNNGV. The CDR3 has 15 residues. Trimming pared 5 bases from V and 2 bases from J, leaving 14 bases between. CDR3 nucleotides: TGTGCCAGCAGCAAGAGGACAGAAACCACAGATACGCAGTATTTT. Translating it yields CASSKRTETTDTQYF.

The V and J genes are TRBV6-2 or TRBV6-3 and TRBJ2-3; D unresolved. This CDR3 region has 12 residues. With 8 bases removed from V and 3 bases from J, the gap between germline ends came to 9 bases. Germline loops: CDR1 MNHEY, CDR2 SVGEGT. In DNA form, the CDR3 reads TGTGCCAGCGGCCTATGGACAGATACGCAGTATTTT. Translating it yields CASGLWTDTQYF.

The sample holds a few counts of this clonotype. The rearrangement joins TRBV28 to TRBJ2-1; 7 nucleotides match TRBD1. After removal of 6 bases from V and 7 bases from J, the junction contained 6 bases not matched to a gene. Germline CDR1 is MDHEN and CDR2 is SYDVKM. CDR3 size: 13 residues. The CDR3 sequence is CASRQGWWNEQFF. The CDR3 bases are TGTGCCAGCAGACAGGGGTGGTGGAATGAGCAGTTCTTC. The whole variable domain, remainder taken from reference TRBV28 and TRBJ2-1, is DVKVTQSSRYLVKRTGEKVFLECVQDMDHENMFWYRQDPGLGLRLIYFSYDVKMKEKGDIPEGYSVSREKKERFSLILESASTNQTSMYLCASRQGWWNEQFFGPGTRLTVL.

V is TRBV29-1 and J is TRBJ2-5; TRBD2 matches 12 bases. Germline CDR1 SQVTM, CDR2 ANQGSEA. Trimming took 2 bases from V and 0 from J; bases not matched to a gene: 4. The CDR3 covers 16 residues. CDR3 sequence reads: CSVERLAGGYQETQYF. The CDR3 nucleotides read TGCAGCGTTGAAAGGCTAGCGGGAGGGTACCAAGAGACCCAGTACTTC.

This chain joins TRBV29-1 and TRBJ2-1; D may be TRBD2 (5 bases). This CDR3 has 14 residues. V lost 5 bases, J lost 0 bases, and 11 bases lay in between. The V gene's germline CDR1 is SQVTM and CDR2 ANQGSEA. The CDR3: CSVLLDSSYNEQFF. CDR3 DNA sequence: TGCAGCGTTTTACTAGATAGCTCCTACAATGAGCAGTTCTTC.

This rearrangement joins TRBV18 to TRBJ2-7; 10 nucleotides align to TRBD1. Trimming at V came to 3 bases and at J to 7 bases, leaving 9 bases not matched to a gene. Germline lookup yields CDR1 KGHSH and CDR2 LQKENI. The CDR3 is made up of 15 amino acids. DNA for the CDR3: TGTGCCAGCTCACCCGGGACAGGGGCCATTGGGGAGCAGTACTTC. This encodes CASSPGTGAIGEQYF. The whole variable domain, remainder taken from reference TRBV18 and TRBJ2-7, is NAGVMQNPRHLVRRRGQEARLRCSPMKGHSHVYWYRQLPEEGLKFMVYLQKENIIDESGMPKERFSAEFPKEGPSILRIQQVVRGDSAAYFCASSPGTGAIGEQYFGPGTRLTVT.